This TCR beta chain was identified during a study of T cell clusters in autoimmune cytopenias. Study observations and caveats: Healthy donors had 2.5 to 3-fold more exclusive TRB clusters than active autoimmune hepatitis patients. Primary autoimmune cytopenia patients appeared to lack physiological T cell clusters present in healthy donors.

One tube held mixed TRB-A and TRB-B primer pools for touch-down PCR. TCRdb reanalyzed the multiplex PCR reads and collapses them to one entry per CDR3 protein, without DNA. This table lists 7,000 or so distinct CDR3 sequences. The CDR3 runs to 16 residues. Per the germline V gene, CDR1 is MNHNS and CDR2 is SASEGT. Remarks on this clonotype: What it recognizes is unknown.

Each sample's input was 200 to 300 ng genomic DNA, 35,000 to 40,000 genome equivalents. These data are also associated with another study on T cell repertoires in aging, cancer and after chemotherapy. That report adds: Compared with age-matched healthy donors, untreated hematological or solid cancer patients showed higher blood TCR clonality. In each cancer cohort, median generation probability increased across chemotherapy, suggesting thymic output rebounded.

The J gene is TRBJ1-2, the V gene TRBV6-1; TCRdb's assignment of TRBD1 cannot be checked, as there is no DNA. This receptor was obtained from a human donor in good health. Sample: peripheral blood. CDR3 in amino acids: CASTGAGRNYSYGYTF.